This TCR beta chain was found in a study of monozygotic twins with cystic fibrosis. Study findings and constraints: Nucleotide-identical clonotype sharing was significantly higher within monozygotic CF twin pairs than between unrelated CF individuals. Low clonality (median about 0.0095) suggested a mostly naive repertoire.

Trimming at V came to 0 bases and at J to 2 bases, leaving 10 bases not matched to a gene. CDR1 is LNHDA, CDR2 SQIVND, per germline (reference sequence). CDR3 size: 18 residues. A note on this clone: As yet, its antigen is unknown.

The method was immunoSEQ multiplex PCR; TCRdb's version includes in-frame clones alone and lacks a portion of them. The top ten hold approximately 0.7% of the sample, which has approximately 13,000 clones, 80% to 90% seen once. Sequencing input: blood. The source of this sequence is a boy under 18 with cystic fibrosis. The chain is built from TRBV19 and TRBJ2-1, with 7 bases identical to TRBD1. The DNA of the CDR3 is TGTGCCAGTAGTATAGATCCGGGGACAGACAGTGCCTACAATGAGCAGTTCTTC. Amino acid sequence: CASSIDPGTDSAYNEQFF.